This TCR beta chain was documented in a study of T cell responses to AZD1222 COVID-19 vaccine. Broader study findings: Clonal diversity was possibly underestimated, and white British individuals and females predominated among donors. Reports indicate that nearly half of spike-specific TCRs are directed at unmutated variant regions.

Sequencing was performed with immunoSEQ multiplex PCR; in TCRdb, only in-frame clones are kept and a portion is missing. This sample has about 150,000 clones, with around 89% found just once. Regarding this clone: Antigen: not known.

Germline CDR1 and CDR2: SGHAT and FQNNGV. V lost 5 bases to trimming and J lost 2 bases, with 9 bases between them. The CDR3 spans 13 residues. The J gene is TRBJ1-1, the V gene TRBV11-2; D remains unclear. This TCR was sampled from an adult in good health. The input for sequencing was peripheral blood, taken on day 0 of MenACWY control vaccination. In DNA, the CDR3 is TGTGCCAGCAGCCCACTGGGCAACACTGAAGCTTTCTTT. It codes for CASSPLGNTEAFF. The full variable domain, rest sourced from reference TRBV11-2 and TRBJ1-1, is EAGVAQSPRYKIIEKRQSVAFWCNPISGHATLYWYQQILGQGPKLLIQFQNNGVVDDSQLPKDRFSAERLKGVDSTLKIQPAKLEDSAVYLCASSPLGNTEAFFGQGTRLTVV.